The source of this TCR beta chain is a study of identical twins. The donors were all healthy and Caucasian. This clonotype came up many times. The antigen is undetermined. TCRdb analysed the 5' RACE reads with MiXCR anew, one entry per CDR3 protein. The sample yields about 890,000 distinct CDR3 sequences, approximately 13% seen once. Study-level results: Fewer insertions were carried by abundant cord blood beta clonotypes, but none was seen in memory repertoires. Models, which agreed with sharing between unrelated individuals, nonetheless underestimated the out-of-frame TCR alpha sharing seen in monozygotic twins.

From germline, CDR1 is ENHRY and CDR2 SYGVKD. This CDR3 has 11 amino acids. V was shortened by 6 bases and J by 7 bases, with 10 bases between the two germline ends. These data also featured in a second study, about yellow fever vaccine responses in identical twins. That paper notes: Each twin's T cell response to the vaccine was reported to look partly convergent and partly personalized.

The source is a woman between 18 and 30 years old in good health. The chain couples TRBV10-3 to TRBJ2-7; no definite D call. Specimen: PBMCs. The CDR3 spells CAISDGFEQYV. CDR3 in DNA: TGTGCCATCAGCGACGGGTTTGAGCAGTACGTC.